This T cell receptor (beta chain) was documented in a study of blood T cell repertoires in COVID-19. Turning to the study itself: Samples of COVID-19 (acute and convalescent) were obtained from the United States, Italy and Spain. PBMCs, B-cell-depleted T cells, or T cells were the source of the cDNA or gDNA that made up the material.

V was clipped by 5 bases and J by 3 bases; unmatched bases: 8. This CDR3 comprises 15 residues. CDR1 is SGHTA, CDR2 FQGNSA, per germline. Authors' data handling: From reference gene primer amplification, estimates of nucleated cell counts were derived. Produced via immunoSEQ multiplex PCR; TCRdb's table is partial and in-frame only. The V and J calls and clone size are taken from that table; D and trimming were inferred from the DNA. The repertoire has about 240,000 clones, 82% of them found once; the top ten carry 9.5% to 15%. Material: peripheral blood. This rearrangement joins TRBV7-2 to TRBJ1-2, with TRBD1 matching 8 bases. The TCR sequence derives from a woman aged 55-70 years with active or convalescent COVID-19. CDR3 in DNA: TGTGCCAGCAGCCCTTACAGGGGGAACTACTATGGCTACACCTTC. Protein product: CASSPYRGNYYGYTF. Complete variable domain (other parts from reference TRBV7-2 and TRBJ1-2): GAGVSQSPSNKVTEKGKDVELRCDPISGHTALYWYRQSLGQGLEFLIYFQGNSAPDKSGLPSDRFSAERTGGSVSTLTIQRTQQEDSAVYLCASSPYRGNYYGYTFGSGTRLTVV.